One sample yielded the 24 T cell receptor beta chains listed below, sequenced in a study of blood T cell repertoires in COVID-19. Method: immunoSEQ multiplex PCR; TCRdb's copy keeps in-frame clones and lacks some. Among approximately 200,000 clones listed, around 89% were seen once. Sequencing was performed on PBMCs or T cells enriched from blood (not recorded which). The receptors originated from a woman under 30 in a cohort exposed to, infected with or recovered from COVID-19 (not recorded which).

The V gene is TRBV9, the J gene TRBJ2-1; weak D call: TRBD2 (5 bases). CDR1 and CDR2 from the germline V gene are SGDLS and YYNGEE. V lost 0 bases and J lost 1, with 14 bases in between. The CDR3 is 17 amino acids. CDR3 in amino acids: CASSVGIEGGSYNEQFF. For the CDR3, the DNA is TGTGCCAGCAGCGTAGGGATCGAAGGCGGGTCCTACAATGAGCAGTTCTTC.

The V call is TRBV7-9, the J call TRBJ1-2; 8 positions agree with TRBD1. CDR1 and CDR2 (germline): SEHNR, FQNEAQ (reference sequence). This CDR3 is 15 amino acids long. Trimming cost V 4 bases and J 6 bases; bases outside gene matches: 10. The CDR3 region is CASSSLPGQADGYTF. DNA for the CDR3: TGTGCCAGCAGCTCTCTCCCGGGACAGGCCGATGGCTACACCTTC.

The rearrangement links TRBV6-5 to TRBJ2-1; 8 nucleotides match TRBD1. Trimming removed 2 bases from V and 3 bases from J; junction bases left unmatched: 6. Germline loops: CDR1 MNHEY, CDR2 SVGAGI. The CDR3 contains 16 residues. This chain's CDR3 is CASSYLRGPLYNEQFF. As DNA, the CDR3 is TGTGCCAGCAGTTACCTCAGGGGGCCCCTCTACAATGAGCAGTTCTTC.

CDR3 amino acids: CASSDVTVNQPQHF. The CDR3 DNA follows: TGTGCCAGCAGTGATGTAACTGTTAATCAGCCCCAGCATTTT. J is TRBJ1-5 and V is TRBV2, with D hard to call. This CDR3 comprises 14 residues. Trimming pared 3 bases from V and 4 bases from J, leaving 10 bases between. Germline V gene data show CDR1 as SNHLY and CDR2 as FYNNEI.

The chain employs TRBV7-6 and TRBJ2-1, with 9 bases matching TRBD2. The trim removed 3 bases at V and 5 bases at J, leaving 8 bases unmatched. CDR3 size: 16 residues. Germline values: CDR1 SGHVS, CDR2 FNYEAQ. CDR3 sequence: CASSLRGGGDNNEQFF. DNA of the CDR3: TGTGCCAGCAGCTTGAGAGGCGGGGGGGACAACAATGAGCAGTTCTTC.

The V gene is TRBV7-8, the J gene TRBJ1-4, with D possibly TRBD1 on 6 matching bases. Germline-derived CDR1 and CDR2 are SGHVS and FQNEAQ. V dropped 1 base and J dropped 8 bases, with 14 bases sitting between them. CDR3 length: 15 amino acids. The CDR3 loop is CASSLDGGGGEKLFF. CDR3 coding DNA: TGTGCCAGCAGCTTAGACGGGGGAGGGGGAGAAAAACTGTTTTTT.

The V and J genes are TRBV4-1 and TRBJ2-1, with TRBD2 matching 13 bases. V dropped 1 base and J dropped 7; count of bases not matched to a gene: 22. In germline, CDR1 is MGHRA, CDR2 YSYEKL. The CDR3 length is 22 residues. Here the CDR3 reads CASSQVMEAGTSGKALANEQFF. DNA of the CDR3: TGCGCCAGCAGCCAAGTTATGGAAGCCGGGACTAGCGGGAAAGCATTGGCAAATGAGCAGTTCTTC.

This chain connects TRBV9 to TRBJ2-1; the D gene is possibly TRBD2 (5 bases). V lost 5 bases to trimming and J lost 0 bases, with 12 bases between them. The CDR3 has 15 amino acids. Germline V CDR1 and CDR2: SGDLS, YYNGEE. The CDR3 coding sequence is TGTGCCAGCAGGTCCGGGGATAGCTCCTACAATGAGCAGTTCTTC. Protein sequence: CASRSGDSSYNEQFF.

This chain connects TRBV3-1 (or the pseudogene TRBV3-2) to TRBJ1-5; 8 bases line up with TRBD1. The CDR3 has 15 amino acids. With 0 bases clipped from V and 4 bases from J, the junction kept 2 bases outside the gene matches. Germline CDR1 reads LGHDT; CDR2 reads YNNKEL (reference sequence). This chain's CDR3 is CASSQETGGNQPQHF. CDR3 in DNA: TGTGCCAGCAGCCAAGAAACAGGGGGGAATCAGCCCCAGCATTTT.

CDR3 in DNA: TGTGCCAGCTCACCAGCGGCGTTAGCGGGCAATCAGCCCCAGCATTTT. It encodes CASSPAALAGNQPQHF. The chain carries TRBV18 and TRBJ1-5; D unclear. Germline values: CDR1 KGHSH, CDR2 LQKENI. The CDR3 extends over 16 amino acids. V gave up 2 bases and J gave up 2 bases, with 13 bases separating them.

The rearrangement uses TRBV29-1 and TRBJ2-3; 12 bases match TRBD2. The CDR3 extends over 15 amino acids. CDR1 is SQVTM, CDR2 ANQGSEA, per germline. Trimming took 7 bases from V and 4 from J; bases not matched to a gene: 9. CDR3: CSAIRTSGAADTQYF. CDR3 bases: TGCAGCGCGATTCGGACTAGCGGGGCCGCAGATACGCAGTATTTT.

The gene calls are TRBV4-1 and TRBJ1-4, with D possibly being TRBD1 (5 bases). The V end lost 2 bases, the J end lost 0 bases, and 19 bases lay between the germline ends. Germline V gene sequence: CDR1 MGHRA, CDR2 YSYEKL. The CDR3 is made up of 19 amino acids. The CDR3 DNA follows: TGCGCCAGCAGCCAATTAAATGGTGACAGCCATTCAACTAATGAAAAACTGTTTTTT. Its protein product is CASSQLNGDSHSTNEKLFF.

This chain joins TRBV7-9 and TRBJ2-3, with TRBD2 matching 9 bases. V trimming: 1 base; J trimming: 0 bases; junction bases outside the gene matches: 2. The germline V gene has CDR1 SEHNR and CDR2 FQNEAQ (reference sequence). CDR3 length equals 16 residues. For the CDR3, the DNA is TGTGCCAGCAGCTTAGTGGCGGGAGGGAGCACAGATACGCAGTATTTT. Protein sequence: CASSLVAGGSTDTQYF. The entire variable domain, with the rest obtained from reference TRBV7-9 and TRBJ2-3, is as follows: DTGVSQNPRHKITKRGQNVTFRCDPISEHNRLYWYRQTLGQGPEFLTYFQNEAQLEKSRLLSDRFSAERPKGSFSTLEIQRTEQGDSAMYLCASSLVAGGSTDTQYFGPGTRLTVL.

The chain uses TRBV4-1 and TRBJ2-2, with 8 bases matching TRBD1. Trimming took 4 bases from V and 4 from J; bases not matched to a gene: 14. Germline V CDR1 and CDR2: MGHRA, YSYEKL. This CDR3 contains 18 residues. This chain's CDR3 is CASSRLFQGARGTGELFF. The CDR3 coding sequence is TGCGCCAGCAGCCGACTCTTTCAGGGGGCAAGGGGCACCGGGGAGCTGTTTTTT.

This clone was counted a few times. The chain links TRBV7-8 to TRBJ1-2; D call uncertain. The CDR3 runs 15 residues. V lost 0 bases, J lost 5 bases, and 13 bases lay in between. Looked up from germline, CDR1 is SGHVS and CDR2 is FQNEAQ. The CDR3 DNA reads as TGTGCCAGCAGCTTAGCCGGGTTTCGGAATTATGGCTACACCTTC. It yields the protein CASSLAGFRNYGYTF.

The rearrangement uses TRBV7-8 and TRBJ2-2; 7 nucleotides match TRBD1. Losses at the gene ends were 5 bases for V and 1 base for J; bases not matched to a gene: 4. There are 15 residues in the CDR3. CDR1 SGHVS and CDR2 FQNEAQ come from the germline V gene. CDR3 nucleotides: TGTGCCAGCAGCAACCGACAGGGGAACACCGGGGAGCTGTTTTTT. This translates into CASSNRQGNTGELFF. The whole variable domain, remainder taken from reference TRBV7-8 and TRBJ2-2, is GAGVSQSPRYKVAKRGQDVALRCDPISGHVSLFWYQQALGQGPEFLTYFQNEAQLDKSGLPSDRFFAERPEGSVSTLKIQRTQQEDSAVYLCASSNRQGNTGELFFGEGSRLTVL.

V and J are TRBV6-5 and TRBJ1-2, with 11 positions matching TRBD1. V shed 6 bases, J shed 7 bases, and the junction held 4 bases outside the gene matches. The CDR3 length is 13 residues. CDR1 MNHEY and CDR2 SVGAGI come from the germline V gene. As DNA, the CDR3 is TGTGCCAGCAGAGGGACAGGGGGAGCTGGCTACACCTTC. This translates into CASRGTGGAGYTF.

The genes are TRBV6-5 and TRBJ1-4; 10 bases are shared with TRBD1. Germline lookup yields CDR1 MNHEY and CDR2 SVGAGI. V trimming: 5 bases; J trimming: 11 bases; junction bases outside the gene matches: 5. CDR3 size: 13 residues. CDR3 DNA: TGTGCCAGCAGTCTGGACAGGGGGGAGAAACTGTTTTTT. It yields the protein CASSLDRGEKLFF.

V and J are TRBV4-2 and TRBJ2-4; possibly TRBD2 for D (5 bases). Germline CDR1 is LGHNA and CDR2 is YNFKEQ. The CDR3 spans 16 residues. V lost 0 bases and J 0 bases, leaving 9 bases between the germline ends. CDR3 region: CASSQEDGLAKNIQYF. The DNA of the CDR3 is TGTGCCAGCAGCCAAGAGGACGGACTAGCCAAAAACATTCAGTACTTC.

This chain joins TRBV18 and TRBJ1-1; 7 bases match TRBD1. Germline CDR1 is KGHSH and CDR2 is LQKENI. Trimming cost V 4 bases and J 0 bases; bases outside gene matches: 5. The CDR3 contains 15 residues. CDR3 protein: CASSQGQLMNTEAFF. The CDR3, as DNA: TGTGCCAGCTCACAGGGACAGCTTATGAACACTGAAGCTTTCTTT. Drawing the rest from reference TRBV18 and TRBJ1-1, the complete variable domain is NAGVMQNPRHLVRRRGQEARLRCSPMKGHSHVYWYRQLPEEGLKFMVYLQKENIIDESGMPKERFSAEFPKEGPSILRIQQVVRGDSAAYFCASSQGQLMNTEAFFGQGTRLTVV.

The chain links TRBV24-1 to TRBJ2-1, with 10 bases lining up with TRBD1. This CDR3 is 16 amino acids long. CDR1 is KGHDR, CDR2 SFDVKD, per germline. Trimming cost V 5 bases and J 8 bases; bases outside gene matches: 11. The CDR3 protein is CATSATETGGVDEQFF. Written as DNA, the CDR3 is TGTGCCACCAGTGCCACTGAGACAGGGGGCGTGGATGAGCAGTTCTTC.

Written as DNA, the CDR3 is TGTGCCAGCAGCTTGGGGGGCCTTGCATACAATCAGCCCCAGCATTTT. It codes for CASSLGGLAYNQPQHF. The J gene is TRBJ1-5, the V gene TRBV5-6; D perhaps matches TRBD1 (5 bases). Looked up from germline, CDR1 is SGHDT and CDR2 is YYEEEE. There are 16 residues in the CDR3. V lost 0 bases to trimming and J lost 3 bases, with 13 bases between them.

CDR3 sequence: CASSSRPGTGGPMNTEAFF. For the CDR3, the DNA is TGTGCCAGCAGCTCAAGGCCTGGGACAGGGGGCCCTATGAACACTGAAGCTTTCTTT. The chain is built from TRBV3-1 (or the pseudogene TRBV3-2) and TRBJ1-1; TRBD1 matches at 12 bases. Germline V gene sequence: CDR1 LGHDT, CDR2 YNNKEL (reference sequence). V lost 5 bases and J lost 0; bases outside the gene matches: 13. The CDR3 covers 19 residues.

This clone appeared a single time. The CDR3 DNA follows: TGTGCCAGCAGACTTGACAGGACGGATCAGCCCCAGCATTTT. Its protein product is CASRLDRTDQPQHF. This chain joins TRBV2 and TRBJ1-5; the D gene is possibly TRBD1 (6 bases). The CDR3 is made up of 14 amino acids. Germline V gene lookup returns CDR1 SNHLY and CDR2 FYNNEI. The V gene lost 6 bases and the J gene lost 5 bases, with 14 bases spanning the gap.